The subject of this entry is one TCR beta chain. These data originate in a study of graft-versus-host responses after intestinal transplantation. Background on the study: All recipients were given anti-thymocyte globulin induction, and tacrolimus and steroids were then administered for roughly three years. General study findings and limits: Those patients showing graft-donor T cell macrochimerism displayed high graft-versus-host to host-versus-graft clonal ratios in allografts.

Assay used: immunoSEQ multiplex PCR; TCRdb lists only in-frame clones, some missing. The sample lists fewer than 9,500 clones; 30% to 35% were seen once. The CDR3 is made up of 11 amino acids. The germline CDR1 and CDR2 sequences are SGHRS and YFSETQ. V was trimmed by 5 bases and J by 7 bases, leaving 8 bases between them. The authors seeded around 200,000 CFSE-labeled responder cells together with around 200,000 irradiated stimulator cells tagged with violet dye. After mixed lymphocyte reaction, dividing CD4+ and CD8+ responder T cells were sorted. This sequence joins TRBV5-1 and TRBJ2-3; D is possibly TRBD2 (5 bases). The material sequenced was alloreactive CD8+ T cells from a mixed lymphocyte reaction culture, taken before transplantation. As to subset: CFSE-low proliferating T cells sorted from roughly 6-day pre-transplant mixed lymphocyte reaction (GvH or HvG direction). The clonotype comes from a human patient who was an organ donor for intestinal transplantation. The DNA of the CDR3 is TGCGCCAGCAGTGGGAGAAATACGCAGTATTTT. As protein: CASSGRNTQYF.